The 32 T cell receptor beta chains below come from one sample, sequenced in a study of shared clonotypes between healthy human individuals (dated by TCRdb to the early 2020s). Library method: the immunoSEQ multiplex PCR assay. In its TCRdb copy, this immuneACCESS table keeps in-frame sequences only and misses some clones. Where compared with another copy, unresolved V genes explain less than half of these, and the others have no known cause. The sample has 2 million to 3 million clones on record, 80% to 95% of them singletons. Jointly, the top ten make up approximately 0.35% of the sample. Sequencing input: naive CD4+ T cells from PBMCs. Sample cell subset or site, as interpreted from the label and publication: CD45RA+ positively selected. The receptors stem from a man younger than 35 in good health. Some clones in this sample may be carry-over from other donors' samples.

This clone was picked up one time. The chain employs TRBV28 and TRBJ1-1; unclear D gene. The V gene lost 1 base and the J gene lost 0 bases, with 6 bases spanning the gap. The CDR3 is made up of 14 amino acids. CDR1 is MDHEN and CDR2 is SYDVKM in the germline V gene. The CDR3 protein is CASSLYIMNTEAFF. The CDR3 DNA sequence: TGTGCCAGCAGTTTATACATAATGAACACTGAAGCTTTCTTT.

The rearrangement joins TRBV4-2 to TRBJ2-3; D is uncertain. Germline V lookup: CDR1 LGHNA, CDR2 YNFKEQ. This CDR3 spans 14 amino acids. Trimming took 4 bases from V and 0 from J, leaving 8 bases between them. CDR3 nucleotides: TGTGCCAGCAGCCGACTGACTAGCACAGATACGCAGTATTTT. Residues: CASSRLTSTDTQYF.

CDR3 amino acids: CASSTDRGSNEQFF. The DNA for the CDR3 is TGTGCCAGTAGTACCGACAGGGGATCAAATGAGCAGTTCTTC. The chain recombines TRBV19 with TRBJ2-1, with TRBD1 identical over 8 bases. Germline V gene sequence: CDR1 LNHDA, CDR2 SQIVND (reference sequence). The CDR3 is 14 amino acids. V was pared by 4 bases and J by 7 bases, with 6 bases of the junction left unmatched.

The chain has TRBV9 and TRBJ2-2; D is unclear. The germline V gene has CDR1 SGDLS and CDR2 YYNGEE. Between the trimmed V and J ends, which lost 4 bases and 3 bases, there was a span of 10 bases. The CDR3 totals 14 residues. The CDR3 nucleotides are TGTGCCAGCAGCCTCGACGGCTACACCGGGGAGCTGTTTTTT. It yields the protein CASSLDGYTGELFF. The entire variable domain, with the rest obtained from reference TRBV9 and TRBJ2-2, is as follows: DSGVTQTPKHLITATGQRVTLRCSPRSGDLSVYWYQQSLDQGLQFLIQYYNGEERAKGNILERFSAQQFPDLHSELNLSSLELGDSALYFCASSLDGYTGELFFGEGSRLTVL.

The gene calls are TRBV11-2 and TRBJ2-7; weak D call: TRBD2 (5 bases). V dropped 1 base and J dropped 2 bases, with 6 bases sitting between them. CDR1 and CDR2 (germline): SGHAT, FQNNGV. This CDR3 region has 13 residues. CDR3 in amino acids: CASSLALAYEQYF. CDR3 nucleotide sequence: TGTGCCAGCAGCTTAGCACTAGCCTACGAGCAGTACTTC.

V usage is TRBV10-3 and J usage is TRBJ1-5; D not resolved. Per the germline V gene, CDR1 is ENHRY and CDR2 is SYGVKD. Trimming pared 6 bases from V and 3 bases from J, leaving 6 bases between. CDR3 size: 12 residues. This CDR3 is CAIREPNQPQHF. The DNA of the CDR3 is TGTGCCATCAGGGAACCCAATCAGCCCCAGCATTTT.

The chain couples TRBV18 to TRBJ1-1, with 7 bases that match TRBD1. CDR1 KGHSH and CDR2 LQKENI come from the germline V gene. V shed 3 bases and J 6 bases; nucleotides not matched to a gene: 7. CDR3 length equals 14 residues. The CDR3 region is CASSPTLGTAEAFF. The CDR3 DNA reads as TGTGCCAGCTCACCGACGTTGGGGACAGCTGAAGCTTTCTTT.

V usage is TRBV7-9 and J usage is TRBJ1-5; weak D call: TRBD1 (6 bases). Germline lookup yields CDR1 SEHNR and CDR2 FQNEAQ (reference sequence). V lost 10 bases to trimming and J lost 2 bases, with 12 bases between them. The CDR3 is 13 residues long. Here the CDR3 reads CATGAFGNQPQHF. The CDR3 DNA reads TGTGCCACGGGGGCCTTTGGCAATCAGCCCCAGCATTTT. The entire variable domain, with the rest obtained from reference TRBV7-9 and TRBJ1-5, is as follows: DTGVSQNPRHKITKRGQNVTFRCDPISEHNRLYWYRQTLGQGPEFLTYFQNEAQLEKSRLLSDRFSAERPKGSFSTLEIQRTEQGDSAMYLCATGAFGNQPQHFGDGTRLSIL.

This chain uses TRBV28 with TRBJ2-7; TRBD2 matches at 7 bases. CDR3 length: 14 residues. Germline values: CDR1 MDHEN, CDR2 SYDVKM. V gave up 9 bases and J gave up 5 bases; unmatched junction bases: 13. The CDR3 loop is CASGTGRELHEQYF. Here the CDR3 DNA reads TGTGCCAGTGGAACGGGGCGGGAGCTCCACGAGCAGTACTTC. Filled out from reference TRBV28 and TRBJ2-7, the complete variable domain reads DVKVTQSSRYLVKRTGEKVFLECVQDMDHENMFWYRQDPGLGLRLIYFSYDVKMKEKGDIPEGYSVSREKKERFSLILESASTNQTSMYLCASGTGRELHEQYFGPGTRLTVT.

The V call is TRBV4-3, the J call TRBJ2-3; 8 nucleotides match TRBD1. V was pared by 4 bases and J by 2 bases, with 14 bases of the junction left unmatched. Germline assignment: CDR1 LGHNA and CDR2 YSLEER. The CDR3 sequence is 18 residues long. The DNA for the CDR3 is TGCGCCAGCAGCCTCCTAACTACGGACAGGGAGGACACAGATACGCAGTATTTT. This gives the protein CASSLLTTDREDTDTQYF.

This clone occurred once. The V call is TRBV7-9, the J call TRBJ1-2; unclear D gene. V was cut by 1 base and J by 5 bases, with 8 bases left in between. From germline, CDR1 is SEHNR and CDR2 FQNEAQ (reference sequence). The CDR3 loop spans 13 amino acids. The CDR3 here is CASSLVGVYGYTF. The CDR3 region has the DNA TGTGCCAGCAGCTTAGTAGGTGTTTATGGCTACACCTTC.

The chain joins TRBV6-1 to TRBJ2-7, with D possibly matching TRBD2 (5 bases). Germline V gives CDR1 MNHNS, CDR2 SASEGT. The germline V and J ends were trimmed by 6 bases and 0 bases, with 12 bases remaining between them. The CDR3 is made up of 14 amino acids. CDR3 bases: TGTGCCAGCAGGGGAGACGGGATCTCCTACGAGCAGTACTTC. Translated, it gives CASRGDGISYEQYF.

The J gene is TRBJ2-7, the V gene TRBV9; the D is unclear. With 0 bases removed from V and 3 bases from J, the gap between germline ends came to 13 bases. The CDR3 totals 15 residues. CDR1 is SGDLS and CDR2 is YYNGEE in the germline V gene. The CDR3 DNA reads TGTGCCAGCAGCGTAGGGGGATCCAGTAACTACGAGCAGTACTTC. It translates to CASSVGGSSNYEQYF.

The chain links TRBV7-8 to TRBJ2-1; 7 bases align to TRBD1. The V and J ends lost 5 bases and 2 bases, in that order; junction bases with no gene match: 9. Germline V gene data show CDR1 as SGHVS and CDR2 as FQNEAQ. The length of the CDR3 is 16 residues. The CDR3 region has the DNA TGTGCCAGCAGCAAAAGAACAGGGGTTACCTACAATGAGCAGTTCTTC. Amino acids: CASSKRTGVTYNEQFF.

The chain recombines TRBV18 with TRBJ2-1; 7 bases map to TRBD1. With V trimmed by 6 bases and J by 0 bases, 11 bases remained unmatched. Germline-derived CDR1 and CDR2 are KGHSH and LQKENI. The CDR3 has 17 amino acids. The CDR3 bases are TGTGCCAGCTCCCCTAACCGAGGGGGCCACTCCTACAATGAGCAGTTCTTC. It codes for CASSPNRGGHSYNEQFF.

This chain links TRBV7-9 with TRBJ1-1, with no clear D. The CDR3 spans 15 residues. The V end was cut by 0 bases, the J end by 7 bases, with 15 bases between. The germline V gene has CDR1 SEHNR and CDR2 FQNEAQ (reference sequence). The CDR3 region is CASSLARGRIGEAFF. The CDR3 nucleotides are TGTGCCAGCAGCTTAGCGCGTGGGAGGATCGGTGAAGCTTTCTTT.

The CDR3 here is CASSLGDTTNYGYTF. Written as DNA, the CDR3 is TGTGCCAGTAGTCTTGGGGACACGACTAACTATGGCTACACCTTC. This chain joins TRBV19 and TRBJ1-2; a possible D gene is TRBD1 (6 bases). Trimming cost V 5 bases and J 0 bases, with 13 bases left between them. Looked up from germline, CDR1 is LNHDA and CDR2 is SQIVND (reference sequence). The CDR3 totals 15 residues.

The J gene is TRBJ2-2, the V gene TRBV2; 10 positions match TRBD2. The CDR3 length is 13 residues. After removal of 7 bases from V and 7 bases from J, the junction contained 3 bases not matched to a gene. Per the germline V gene, CDR1 is SNHLY and CDR2 is FYNNEI. CDR3 DNA: TGTGCCAGCACCAGCGGGAGGGGCGGGGAGCTGTTTTTT. Translated, it gives CASTSGRGGELFF.

The CDR3 DNA follows: TGCGCCAGCAGCTTGCTCGGGACCAGAAACACTGAAGCTTTCTTT. Translating it yields CASSLLGTRNTEAFF. This chain uses TRBV5-1 with TRBJ1-1, with D perhaps matching TRBD1 (5 bases). The germline V gene has CDR1 SGHRS and CDR2 YFSETQ. This CDR3 spans 15 amino acids. The V end lost 1 base, the J end lost 2 bases, and 12 bases lay between the germline ends.

The V and J genes are TRBV28 and TRBJ2-7; a weak D match, TRBD2 (6 bases). The CDR3 is 14 amino acids. Germline CDR1 reads MDHEN; CDR2 reads SYDVKM. V lost 5 bases and J lost 2, with 13 bases in between. The CDR3 reads CASSPGGIPYEQYF. DNA for the CDR3: TGTGCCAGCAGTCCCGGAGGGATTCCCTACGAGCAGTACTTC. Based on the CDR3 plus reference TRBV28 and TRBJ2-7, the full variable domain is DVKVTQSSRYLVKRTGEKVFLECVQDMDHENMFWYRQDPGLGLRLIYFSYDVKMKEKGDIPEGYSVSREKKERFSLILESASTNQTSMYLCASSPGGIPYEQYFGPGTRLTVT.

The rearrangement uses TRBV19 and TRBJ2-3; 9 bases match TRBD1. CDR3 length: 14 residues. Germline V gene sequence: CDR1 LNHDA, CDR2 SQIVND (reference sequence). The J segment lost 3 bases and the V segment lost 7 bases, leaving 5 bases of the junction unmatched. CDR3 in amino acids: CASKAGTGTDTQYF. The CDR3, as DNA: TGTGCCAGTAAAGCCGGGACAGGGACAGATACGCAGTATTTT.

The rearrangement uses TRBV6-4 and TRBJ2-3, with 9 bases that match TRBD1. This CDR3 has 15 amino acids. Trimming removed 2 bases from V and 5 bases from J; junction bases left unmatched: 5. Germline assignment: CDR1 MRHNA and CDR2 SNTAGT. CDR3 loop: CASSDRDRERDTQYF. The CDR3 region has the DNA TGTGCCAGCAGTGACCGGGACAGGGAACGAGATACGCAGTATTTT.

The V gene is TRBV19, the J gene TRBJ2-7; D tentatively reads TRBD1 or TRBD2 (5 bases each). Trimming left V 9 bases short and J 10 bases short, with 22 bases between. This CDR3 has 13 residues. CDR1 and CDR2 (germline): LNHDA, SQIVND (reference sequence). Written as DNA, the CDR3 is TGTGCCAGCGAACAAGTGGACGGGACGGGCCAGTACTTC. Translated: CASEQVDGTGQYF.

Remarks on this clone: Other DNA sequences within the sample encode an identical CDR3. The genes are TRBV28 and TRBJ1-1; tentative D call: TRBD1 (6 bases). The ends were cut back, 6 bases at V and 4 bases at J, with 6 bases in the middle. The CDR3 is 11 amino acids. CDR1 is MDHEN, CDR2 SYDVKM, per germline. DNA of the CDR3: TGTGCCAGCAGAGGGGGCACTGAAGCTTTCTTT. Its translation: CASRGGTEAFF.

V usage is TRBV11-2 and J usage is TRBJ2-2; TRBD2 agrees at 16 bases. CDR1 SGHAT and CDR2 FQNNGV come from the germline V gene. The CDR3 consists of 17 residues. Germline trimming cut 5 bases from V and 5 bases from J; bases unmatched to any gene: 5. The CDR3 DNA follows: TGTGCCAGCAGCGCCGGGACTAGCGGGAGGGCTACCGGGGAGCTGTTTTTT. The encoded protein is CASSAGTSGRATGELFF.

The chain employs TRBV7-9 and TRBJ2-1, with TRBD2 matching 13 bases. This CDR3 has 14 amino acids. CDR1 is SEHNR and CDR2 is FQNEAQ in the germline V gene (reference sequence). V was clipped by 5 bases and J by 8 bases; unmatched bases: 3. The CDR3 DNA follows: TGTGCCAGCAGCCTCGGACTAGCGGGAGATGAGCAGTTCTTC. It specifies CASSLGLAGDEQFF. The full variable domain, completed using reference TRBV7-9 and TRBJ2-1, is DTGVSQNPRHKITKRGQNVTFRCDPISEHNRLYWYRQTLGQGPEFLTYFQNEAQLEKSRLLSDRFSAERPKGSFSTLEIQRTEQGDSAMYLCASSLGLAGDEQFFGPGTRLTVL.

The CDR3 coding sequence is TGTGCCAGCAGCTTAGGCAGGGGGCATTTCTATGGCTACACCTTC. Encoded protein: CASSLGRGHFYGYTF. The V and J genes are TRBV7-2 and TRBJ1-2; TRBD1 matches 8 bases. In germline, CDR1 is SGHTA, CDR2 FQGNSA. The CDR3 runs 15 residues. With V trimmed by 1 base and J by 4 bases, 5 bases remained unmatched.

The chain is built from TRBV7-2 and TRBJ2-7; D remains ambiguous. CDR1 is SGHTA, CDR2 FQGNSA, per germline. The CDR3 loop spans 11 amino acids. Trimming left V 3 bases short and J 5 bases short, with 5 bases between. CDR3: CASSFSDEQYF. The CDR3 bases are TGTGCCAGCAGCTTTAGTGACGAGCAGTACTTC.

This clone is a singleton in its sample. Other DNA variants within this sample encode the same CDR3. CDR3: CAISGSQETQYF. The CDR3, as DNA: TGTGCCATCAGTGGGTCCCAAGAGACCCAGTACTTC. The chain employs TRBV10-3 and TRBJ2-5; D not resolved. V dropped 4 bases and J dropped 1 base, with 4 bases sitting between them. The CDR3 length is 12 residues. Germline V gives CDR1 ENHRY, CDR2 SYGVKD.

The gene calls are TRBV2 and TRBJ2-1, with a tentative D call TRBD2 (6 bases). The CDR3 sequence is 15 residues long. V was cut by 5 bases and J by 4 bases, with 15 bases left in between. Germline CDR1 reads SNHLY; CDR2 reads FYNNEI. The CDR3 loop is CASSYSGPSYNEQFF. The CDR3 coding sequence is TGTGCCAGCAGTTATAGCGGTCCGAGTTACAATGAGCAGTTCTTC.

The chain has TRBV7-2 and TRBJ2-7; D might be TRBD1 or TRBD2, each matching 5 bases. V dropped 2 bases and J dropped 5 bases, with 22 bases sitting between them. Germline V gives CDR1 SGHTA, CDR2 FQGNSA. The CDR3 runs to 17 residues. CDR3 DNA sequence: TGTGCCAGCAGCTTAATTAGTTTGGGGGAACGTCGGAACGAGCAGTACTTC. Residues: CASSLISLGERRNEQYF.

The J gene is TRBJ1-3, the V gene TRBV28; D unresolved. The V and J ends lost 1 base and 9 bases respectively, with 10 bases between them. CDR3 length equals 13 residues. Looked up from germline, CDR1 is MDHEN and CDR2 is SYDVKM. As DNA, the CDR3 is TGTGCCAGCAGTTTATATCCAGGAGGCACCATATATTTT. It yields the protein CASSLYPGGTIYF.